This TCR beta chain was profiled in a study of blood T cell repertoires in COVID-19. Study context: COVID-19 samples, acute and convalescent, were from the United States, Italy and Spain. The cDNA or gDNA used as material had been derived from T cells, B-cell-depleted T cells, or PBMCs.

Original analysis: Cell counts per sample came from amplifying reference gene primers. Measured with immunoSEQ multiplex PCR; TCRdb has only the in-frame clones, and not every one. The V and J calls and clone size are taken from that table; D and trimming were inferred from the DNA. Of approximately 80,000 clones listed, 60% to 85% are singletons. The receptor was isolated from a human donor in a cohort sampled during active COVID-19. Material: peripheral blood.

CDR3 sequence: CATSESGTANYGYTF. The CDR3 DNA reads TGTGCCACCAGTGAGTCCGGGACAGCAAACTATGGCTACACCTTC. This chain uses TRBV24-1 with TRBJ1-2; TRBD1 matches at 7 bases. The CDR3 extends over 15 amino acids. CDR1 and CDR2 (germline): KGHDR, SFDVKD. Trimming removed 4 bases from V and 2 bases from J; junction bases left unmatched: 6.